These 5 T cell receptor beta chains came from one sample sequenced in a study of neurological immune-mediated disorders. From the 5' RACE reads, TCRdb called clonotypes with MiXCR, one entry per CDR3 protein. The profile shows about 44,000 distinct CDR3 sequences, approximately 21% of them singletons. Time point in this sample: technical triplicate 3. Sequencing input: PBMCs. These receptor sequences come from a man in his fifties or sixties with HTLV-1-associated myelopathy (HAM/TSP).

About this clonotype: This clone may be a read error of a much larger clone one base away. The chain recombines TRBV6-5 with TRBJ1-1; perhaps TRBD1 as D (6 bases). This CDR3 is built from 15 residues. V was pared by 0 bases and J by 4 bases, with 12 bases between. Germline V gene sequence: CDR1 MNHEY, CDR2 SVGAGI. CDR3 DNA sequence: TGTGCCAGCAGTTACTCTCCGGGGGGCGGCACTGAAGCTTTCTTT. It specifies CASSYSPGGGTEAFF.

This clonotype was recorded many times. V usage is TRBV11-2 and J usage is TRBJ2-1; D possibly corresponds to TRBD2 (7 bases). The ends were cut back, 1 base at V and 13 bases at J, with 14 bases in the middle. The CDR3 covers 13 residues. Per the germline V gene, CDR1 is SGHAT and CDR2 is FQNNGV. The CDR3 region is CASSLAGGQIQFF. CDR3 coding DNA: TGTGCCAGCAGCTTAGCGGGGGGCCAAATACAGTTCTTC.

This clonotype was seen at least ten times. This sequence joins TRBV29-1 and TRBJ2-7, with TRBD1 as a possible D gene (8 bases). Germline V gene data show CDR1 as SQVTM and CDR2 as ANQGSEA. With 6 bases removed from V and 3 bases from J, the gap between germline ends came to 15 bases. The CDR3 runs to 13 residues. CDR3 DNA: TGCAGCGTCGGACAGGGAGGGGTCTACGAGCAGTACTTC. This encodes CSVGQGGVYEQYF.

The gene calls are TRBV5-6 and TRBJ2-3; D remains unclear. Germline values: CDR1 SGHDT, CDR2 YYEEEE. The CDR3 totals 14 residues. Trimming stripped 3 bases from V and 6 bases from J, with 14 bases between. The CDR3 nucleotides read TGTGCCAGCAGCTCAAGGCAGGTGTCGGATACGCAGTATTTT. Protein: CASSSRQVSDTQYF.

This clonotype was detected many times. This rearrangement joins TRBV21-1 to TRBJ2-2; TRBD2 is the table's D call, not checked against the DNA. TRBV21-1 constitutes a pseudogene. This CDR3 region has 15 residues. DNA of the CDR3: TGTGCCAGCAGCTGGGGCGGGAGAAACACCGGGGAGCTGTTTTTT. It codes for CASSWGGRNTGELFF.